This T cell receptor beta chain was sequenced during a study of CD8 T cells in Susac syndrome. After extraction with the RNeasy kit, about 0.45 to 1 ug of the RNA was reverse transcribed using random hexamers. MiXCR was run by TCRdb on the immunoSEQ multiplex PCR reads, yielding one entry per CDR3 protein. The sample carries about 170,000 distinct CDR3 sequences, approximately 93% recorded once. Sequencing of TCR beta was undertaken in CD8+ and CD4+ T cells derived from blood. CDR3 length: 12 residues. V lost 5 bases to trimming and J lost 7 bases, with 14 bases between them. Germline CDR1 and CDR2: DFQATT and SNEGSKA (reference sequence).

J is TRBJ2-5 and V is TRBV20-1; tentatively, D is TRBD1 or TRBD2 (5 bases each). Sequenced: CD4+ T cells from PBMCs. The source is a human donor with multiple sclerosis. The CDR3 loop reads CSASPNGGTQYF. In DNA form, the CDR3 reads TGCAGTGCTTCTCCTAATGGGGGGACCCAGTACTTC.